The 22 T cell receptor beta chains given below trace back to one sample, sequenced in a study of tumor and adjacent non-tumor tissue in lung cancer. A modified ARM-PCR protocol with three rounds of nested PCR amplified TCRbeta. Using its own MiXCR run on the multiplex PCR reads, TCRdb lists one record per CDR3 protein. The table includes approximately 100,000 distinct CDR3 sequences, about 62% detected once. RNA was extracted from bulk tissue without any cell sorting. More than 3 cm separated this lung sample from the edge of the tumor. Sequencing was performed on distant non-tumor lung tissue. Receptor source: a man younger than 40 with non-small cell lung cancer.

The V gene is TRBV6-1, the J gene TRBJ2-2; D unresolved. The CDR3 runs to 13 residues. V lost 5 bases, J lost 6 bases, and 10 bases lay in between. Germline-derived CDR1 and CDR2 are MNHNS and SASEGT. The CDR3 sequence: CASSTGSSGELFF. In DNA, the CDR3 is TGTGCCAGCAGTACCGGATCGTCCGGGGAGCTGTTTTTT.

A note on this clonotype: Mismatch with germline at one junction end may stem from a read error. V is TRBV11-2 and J is TRBJ2-7, with a possible D match to TRBD1 (6 bases). CDR3 size: 15 residues. Germline CDR1 reads SGHAT; CDR2 reads FQNNGV. CDR3 region: CASSLSWGHSYEQYF. CDR3 coding DNA: TGTGCCAGCAGCCTTAGCTGGGGACACTCCTATGAGCAGTACTTC.

The CDR3 sequence: CASSSLNYGYTF. The DNA of the CDR3 is TGTGCCAGCAGTTCCCTAAACTATGGCTACACCTTC. The chain joins TRBV6-6 to TRBJ1-2; D not resolved. In germline, CDR1 is MNHNY, CDR2 SVGAGI (reference sequence). The ends were cut back, 4 bases at V and 2 bases at J, with 5 bases in the middle. The CDR3 sequence is 12 residues long.

The V gene is TRBV20-1, the J gene TRBJ1-3; D unclear. CDR1 DFQATT and CDR2 SNEGSKA come from the germline V gene (reference sequence). Deletions cut 6 bases from V and 2 bases from J, with 17 bases between. CDR3 size: 15 residues. CDR3 sequence: CSANNPRETGNTIYF. CDR3 coding DNA: TGCAGTGCCAACAACCCTAGGGAGACTGGAAACACCATATATTTT.

Only one count was recorded for this clonotype. Sequence at one end of the junction differs from germline and may be a read error. The chain is built from TRBV11-1 and TRBJ2-7; perhaps TRBD2 as D (5 bases). Germline lookup yields CDR1 SGHAT and CDR2 FQDESV (reference sequence). The CDR3 is made up of 14 amino acids. In nucleotides, the CDR3 is TGTGCCAGTAGCTCCTCGGGAAATAGCTACGAGCAGTACTTC. This sequence encodes CASSSSGNSYEQYF. The full variable domain, completed using reference TRBV11-1 and TRBJ2-7, is EAEVAQSPRYKITEKSQAVAFWCDPISGHATLYWYRQILGQGPELLVQFQDESVVDDSQLPKDRFSAERLKGVDSTLKIQPAELGDSAMYLCASSSSGNSYEQYFGPGTRLTVT.

This clonotype was picked up a small number of times. The V call is TRBV11-2, the J call TRBJ2-3, with 12 bases lining up with TRBD1. The CDR3 totals 16 residues. Germline lookup yields CDR1 SGHAT and CDR2 FQNNGV. V was clipped by 9 bases and J by 4 bases; unmatched bases: 11. CDR3: CASSRRDRGRSDTQYF. CDR3 sequence (DNA): TGTGCCAGTAGCCGGAGGGACAGGGGGCGCTCAGATACGCAGTATTTT.

Notes on this clonotype: Given a much more abundant clone one base away, this may be a read error. The V call is TRBV6-5, the J call TRBJ2-7; TRBD1 agrees at 8 bases. From germline, CDR1 is MNHEY and CDR2 SVGAGI. This CDR3 spans 15 amino acids. In nucleotides, the CDR3 is TGTGCCAGCAGTCAAATGACAGGGGCAGGATACGAGCAGCACTTC. This sequence encodes CASSQMTGAGYEQHF.

For this clonotype: A single base separates this from a much larger clone, so it may be a read error. The chain is built from TRBV7-8 and TRBJ2-1; 11 bases line up with TRBD2. Germline CDR1 SGHVS, CDR2 FQNEAQ. The trim removed 6 bases at V and 5 bases at J, leaving 0 bases unmatched. CDR3 size: 13 residues. CDR3: CASRTSGNNEQFF. The CDR3 nucleotides are TGTGCCAGCAGGACTAGCGGGAACAATGAGCAGTTCTTC.

Details on this clonotype: The CDR3 carries no conserved terminal phenylalanine or tryptophan, so it likely arises from a read error. V gene TRBV12-3 or TRBV12-4 combines with J gene TRBJ2-7; D is perhaps TRBD1 (5 bases). This CDR3 is built from 14 residues. In DNA, the CDR3 is TGTGCCGGCAGTTTGGGGCTGTCCCCCTACGAGCAGTACTCC. This translates into CAGSLGLSPYEQYS.

The rearrangement uses TRBV11-2 and TRBJ2-5, with 8 bases lining up with TRBD2. This CDR3 is built from 19 residues. Germline V CDR1 and CDR2: SGHAT, FQNNGV. With V trimmed by 1 base and J by 1 base, 14 bases remained unmatched. CDR3 residues: CASSLGSVRSGGFQETQYF. CDR3 nucleotide sequence: TGTGCCAGCAGCTTAGGATCGGTCAGGAGCGGGGGTTTCCAAGAGACCCAGTACTTC.

On this clonotype: The junction and the germline gene differ at one end; a read error may be behind it. The CDR3 DNA is TGTGCCAGCAGGAGACAGGAGGTTATCGGGTCACCCCCCCACTTT. Translated: CASRRQEVIGSPPHF. The J gene is TRBJ1-6, the V gene TRBV6-1, with a tentative D call TRBD1 (6 bases). The CDR3 loop spans 15 amino acids. Per germline, CDR1 MNHNS and CDR2 SASEGT.

Regarding this clonotype: In this CDR3 the conserved last residue, phenylalanine or tryptophan, is missing, so a read error is likely. The chain links TRBV20-1 to TRBJ2-7; TRBD2 agrees at 11 bases. Germline V CDR1 and CDR2: DFQATT, SNEGSKA (reference sequence). The CDR3 has 13 amino acids. The CDR3 sequence: CTASRLAGGEQYL. The CDR3 DNA sequence: TGCACTGCTAGTCGGCTAGCGGGAGGCGAGCAGTACTTG.

Turning to this clonotype: Relative to the germline gene, one junction end is altered; a read error may explain this. The chain is built from TRBV10-3 and TRBJ1-2; a possible D gene is TRBD1 (5 bases). This CDR3 has 15 residues. The germline CDR1 and CDR2 sequences are ENHRY and SYGVKD. Written as DNA, the CDR3 is TGCGCCATCACCGACTTCGACAGCGACGGCGATGGCTACACCTTC. It translates to CAITDFDSDGDGYTF.

In the case of this clonotype: At one end the junction does not follow the germline gene, possibly because of a read error. The rearrangement joins TRBV20-1 to TRBJ2-7; tentatively, D is TRBD1 or TRBD2 (5 bases each). The germline CDR1 and CDR2 sequences are DFQATT and SNEGSKA (reference sequence). The CDR3 is 17 amino acids. CDR3 nucleotide sequence: TGCAGTGCTAGAGACCCGGCTAACGAGGGGACCCACTACAAGCAGTACTTC. Translated, it gives CSARDPANEGTHYKQYF.

There are a few counts of this clonotype. The chain recombines TRBV7-3 with TRBJ1-1; D is ambiguous. V was shortened by 0 bases and J by 4 bases, with 12 bases between the two germline ends. From germline, CDR1 is SGHTA and CDR2 FQGTGA. The CDR3 covers 15 residues. For the CDR3, the DNA is TGTGCCAGCAGCTTAACTGACTCTGGGATCACTGAAGCTTTCTTT. This gives the protein CASSLTDSGITEAFF.

On this clonotype itself: The conserved closing phenylalanine or tryptophan is absent in this CDR3, likely reflecting a read error. The J gene is TRBJ2-7, the V gene TRBV20-1; TRBD2 is a possible D gene (6 bases). Germline V CDR1 and CDR2: DFQATT, SNEGSKA (reference sequence). The CDR3 consists of 12 residues. CDR3 loop: CSAAGSSYEQYL. As DNA, the CDR3 is TGCAGTGCTGCCGGGAGCTCCTACGAACAGTACTTA.

This clonotype was counted at least ten times. This chain connects TRBV6-6 to TRBJ2-2; D unresolved. Germline CDR1 reads MNHNY; CDR2 reads SVGAGI (reference sequence). The CDR3 length is 14 residues. The V gene lost 2 bases and the J gene lost 1 base, with 5 bases spanning the gap. The CDR3 protein is CASSYGLNTGELFF. CDR3 bases: TGTGCCAGCAGTTACGGGCTGAACACCGGGGAGCTGTTTTTT.

Remarks on this clonotype: Since no conserved phenylalanine or tryptophan closes the CDR3, a read error is the likely cause. The chain employs TRBV6-2 or TRBV6-3 and TRBJ1-1, with TRBD1 matching 8 bases. The CDR3 is 18 residues long. The germline gives CDR1 MNHEY, CDR2 SVGEGT. V lost 10 bases and J lost 0; bases outside the gene matches: 19. CDR3 protein: CANSRRRQGKSMNTEAFY. Written as DNA, the CDR3 is TGTGCCAACAGCCGCCGCCGACAGGGGAAGAGCATGAACACTGAAGCTTTCTAT.

Remarks on this clonotype: The CDR3 end shows no conserved phenylalanine or tryptophan, and so a read error is likely. No DNA is shown, since the ends of the CDR3 on it are uncertain; the CDR3 is the one TCRdb lists. This sequence joins TRBV21-1 and TRBJ2-5; TRBD1, as called in the table, went unchecked against the DNA. TRBV21-1 is assigned pseudogene status. The CDR3 is 14 amino acids in total, end residues counted. CDR3 residues: CASSKVRGGETQYV.

This clonotype was recorded many times. This CDR3 fails to terminate in the conserved phenylalanine or tryptophan, so it likely reflects a read error. The rearrangement links TRBV5-6 to TRBJ1-1, with D possibly being TRBD1 (6 bases). The CDR3 loop spans 13 amino acids. Germline lookup yields CDR1 SGHDT and CDR2 YYEEEE. Trimming took off 7 bases at V and 0 bases at J, with 10 bases between the two ends. The chain's CDR3 is CASEGVLNTEAFL. Written as DNA, the CDR3 is TGTGCCAGCGAGGGGGTACTGAACACTGAAGCTTTCCTT.

Concerning this clonotype itself: The CDR3 does not end in the conserved phenylalanine or tryptophan, so this is likely a read error. The rearrangement links TRBV6-2 or TRBV6-3 to TRBJ1-2, with D hard to call. The CDR3 is 14 amino acids. Per the germline V gene, CDR1 is MNHEY and CDR2 is SVGEGT. V was trimmed by 3 bases and J by 8 bases, leaving 16 bases between them. In DNA, the CDR3 is TGTGCCAGCAGTTATGCCCAGGAGGACTGGGGCTACACCTTA. It specifies CASSYAQEDWGYTL.

This clonotype was found many times. V is TRBV5-6 and J is TRBJ1-3; D is ambiguous. This CDR3 has 15 residues. Germline V gene lookup returns CDR1 SGHDT and CDR2 YYEEEE. The V gene lost 0 bases and the J gene lost 0 bases, with 7 bases spanning the gap. CDR3 nucleotides: TGTGCCAGCAGCTTGGCGTCTCGCTCTGGAAACACCATATATTTT. Protein product: CASSLASRSGNTIYF.